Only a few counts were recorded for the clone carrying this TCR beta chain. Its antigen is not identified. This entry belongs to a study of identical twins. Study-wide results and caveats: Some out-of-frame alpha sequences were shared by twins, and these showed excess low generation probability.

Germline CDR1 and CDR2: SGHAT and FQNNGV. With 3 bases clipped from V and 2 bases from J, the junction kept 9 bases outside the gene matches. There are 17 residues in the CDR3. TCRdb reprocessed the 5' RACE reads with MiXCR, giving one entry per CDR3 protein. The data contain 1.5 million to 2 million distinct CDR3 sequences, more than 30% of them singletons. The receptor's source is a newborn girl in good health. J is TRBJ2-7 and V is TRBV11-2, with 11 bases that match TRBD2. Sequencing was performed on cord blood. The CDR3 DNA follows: TGTGCCAGCAGCTTTTTACTAGCGGGGGTTTTTGCCTACGAGCAGTACTTC. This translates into CASSFLLAGVFAYEQYF.